This T cell receptor beta chain was observed in a study of blood T cell repertoires in COVID-19. Overall study context: T cells, B-cell-depleted T cells, or PBMCs provided the cDNA or gDNA that served as material.

Authors' methods: Estimation of nucleated cell counts relied on the amplification of reference gene primers. Some clones are missing from TCRdb's copy, which holds only in-frame ones; the method was immunoSEQ multiplex PCR. From that table come the V and J calls and clone size; the DNA was used to work out D and trimming. The table lists approximately 76,000 clones, 83% of them singletons, with roughly 6% in the top ten. Per germline, CDR1 SGDLS and CDR2 YYNGEE. This CDR3 has 14 amino acids. V was shortened by 9 bases and J by 7 bases, with 22 bases between the two germline ends. This chain uses TRBV9 with TRBJ1-2; perhaps TRBD1 as D (5 bases). The TCR comes from an older woman with acute or convalescent COVID-19. Sequencing input: peripheral blood. CDR3 DNA sequence: TGTGCCATCCGAAGGGGTGGGCCGGTCTTTGGCTACACCTTC. It is translated as CAIRRGGPVFGYTF.